This is a list of T cell receptor beta chains from one sample in a study of OX40 agonist ivuxolimab in advanced cancers. Generated by immunoSEQ multiplex PCR, the TCRdb table keeps only in-frame clones and is missing some. The table records 65,000 to 85,000 clones, approximately 80% of them present only once. The sample consisted of CD4+ or CD8+ T cells sorted from blood, taken in a trial of the OX40 agonist ivuxolimab. The receptors were gathered from an adult with an advanced solid tumor such as melanoma, head and neck, liver or kidney cancer. The CDR3 runs from the conserved cysteine through the conserved F or W. The order of the fields is clone size, D gene, J gene, V gene, CDR3 protein, CDR3 DNA. A D gene is named only where the DNA matches it firmly. Not every row has a clone size; where given, it reads once, few, many or a size class.

NA NA TRBJ2-3 TRBV9 CASSVEDTRSTDTQYF TGTGCCAGCAGCGTAGAGGACACTCGAAGCACAGATACGCAGTATTTT
NA NA TRBJ2-2 TRBV5-6 CASSLEQGTNTGELFF TGTGCCAGCAGCTTGGAACAGGGAACGAACACCGGGGAGCTGTTTTTT
NA NA TRBJ1-5 TRBV7-6 CASSSGVRQPQHF TGTGCCAGCAGCTCCGGGGTTAGACAGCCCCAGCATTTT
NA TRBD2 TRBJ2-7 TRBV2 CASRSTSGGYEQYF TGTGCCAGCAGATCGACTAGCGGGGGCTACGAGCAGTACTTC
NA TRBD1 TRBJ1-1 TRBV29-1 CSVADRGATEAFF TGCAGCGTGGCCGACAGGGGTGCCACTGAAGCTTTCTTT
NA NA TRBJ2-1 TRBV19 CASSVRSQLLNEQFF TGTGCCAGTAGTGTACGATCTCAATTACTCAATGAGCAGTTCTTC
medium-sized NA TRBJ1-2 TRBV11-3 CASSLFKGSGYTF TGTGCCAGCAGCTTATTCAAAGGCTCTGGCTACACCTTC
NA TRBD1 TRBJ1-1 TRBV5-6 CASSSWGRGLLAEAFF TGTGCCAGCAGTTCTTGGGGCAGGGGGCTATTAGCTGAAGCTTTCTTT
NA TRBD1 TRBJ2-4 TRBV12-5 CASGLVPGTVKNIQYF TGTGCTAGTGGTTTGGTACCCGGGACAGTCAAAAACATTCAGTACTTC
NA NA TRBJ2-5 TRBV28 CASSSPWDSGSQETQYF TGTGCCAGCAGCTCCCCCTGGGATAGCGGAAGCCAAGAGACCCAGTACTTC
NA NA TRBJ1-4 TRBV7-2 CASSPSRLGDGEKLFF TGTGCCAGCAGCCCCTCCCGGTTGGGTGACGGAGAAAAACTGTTTTTT
NA TRBD1 TRBJ1-2 TRBV5-6 CASSPGQGTWGYTF TGTGCCAGCAGCCCCGGACAGGGGACATGGGGCTACACCTTC
NA TRBD2 TRBJ2-5 TRBV7-2 CASSSSLAAYSQYF TGTGCCAGCAGCTCCAGCCTAGCGGCGTACTCCCAGTACTTC
NA NA TRBJ1-2 TRBV19 CASSAPGNYYGYTF TGTGCCAGTAGTGCCCCGGGAAACTACTATGGCTACACCTTC
NA TRBD1 TRBJ2-7 TRBV25-1 CASSDTGVSNEQYF TGTGCCAGCAGTGACACAGGGGTCAGCAACGAGCAGTACTTC
NA NA TRBJ1-6 TRBV6-5 CASRSTGYNSPLHF TGTGCCAGCAGATCAACAGGGTATAATTCACCCCTCCACTTT
NA TRBD1 TRBJ2-7 TRBV13 CASSRDRRYEQYF TGTGCCAGCAGCCGGGACAGACGATACGAGCAGTACTTC
once NA TRBJ2-1 TRBV6-5 CASNPGRGSEQFF TGTGCCAGTAACCCCGGCCGGGGATCTGAGCAGTTCTTC
NA NA TRBJ1-5 TRBV6-6 CASSYDGRQPQHF TGTGCCAGCAGTTACGATGGGCGGCAGCCCCAGCATTTT
few TRBD1 TRBJ2-7 TRBV27 CASSVDRGGEQYF TGTGCCAGCAGTGTTGACAGGGGTGGTGAGCAGTACTTC
few TRBD1 TRBJ2-2 TRBV2 CASRRETGPTGELFF TGTGCCAGCAGGCGTGAGACAGGGCCCACCGGGGAGCTGTTTTTT
NA NA TRBJ2-1 TRBV5-1 CASSSDSLRNEQFF TGCGCCAGCAGCTCGGACAGCCTGAGGAATGAGCAGTTCTTC
few NA TRBJ1-1 TRBV6-5 CATRTGPRAGTEAFF TGTGCCACCCGAACCGGGCCCCGAGCCGGAACTGAAGCTTTCTTT
few TRBD2 TRBJ2-1 TRBV30 CAWTRSRTSGRSVIF TGTGCCTGGACGAGGTCCCGGACTAGCGGGAGGTCCGTGATCTTC
NA NA TRBJ1-5 TRBV7-9 CASSLAKGGAGQPQHF TGTGCCAGCAGCTTGGCCAAAGGGGGTGCAGGGCAGCCCCAGCATTTT
NA NA TRBJ1-4 TRBV6-5 CASSYSIGLGEKLFF TGTGCCAGCAGTTACTCGATAGGGCTCGGTGAAAAACTGTTTTTT
NA NA TRBJ2-7 TRBV4-3 CASSQERAYEQYF TGCGCCAGCAGCCAGGAGCGGGCCTACGAGCAGTACTTC
NA NA TRBJ1-2 TRBV14 CASSRTAGGGYTF TGTGCCAGCAGCCGGACAGCCGGAGGAGGCTACACCTTC
NA NA TRBJ2-7 TRBV2 CASRKINTEQYF TGTGCCAGCAGGAAAATCAACACGGAGCAGTACTTC
NA NA TRBJ2-3 TRBV5-1 CASSFMAGQYTDTQYF TGCGCCAGCAGCTTCATGGCAGGACAGTACACAGATACGCAGTATTTT
NA TRBD2 TRBJ2-5 TRBV7-9 CASSSTSSQETQYF TGTGCTAGCAGCTCGACTAGCTCTCAAGAGACCCAGTACTTC
NA NA TRBJ2-1 TRBV21-1 CASSKAPGEGSYNEQFF TGTGCCAGCAGCAAAGCCCCGGGAGAGGGGTCCTACAATGAGCAGTTCTTC
NA NA TRBJ1-2 TRBV19 CASSIDRGYYGYTF TGTGCCAGTAGTATAGACAGGGGCTACTATGGCTACACCTTC
NA NA TRBJ1-2 TRBV20-1 CSAEVGPGYTF TGCAGTGCTGAGGTGGGACCTGGCTACACCTTC
once NA TRBJ2-3 TRBV5-5 CASSLARNPDTQYF TGTGCCAGCAGCTTGGCCAGGAACCCAGATACGCAGTATTTT
NA NA TRBJ1-1 TRBV2 CASSRRRGATEAFF TGTGCCAGCAGCCGCAGACGAGGAGCCACCGAAGCTTTCTTT
NA TRBD1 TRBJ1-6 TRBV5-6 CASSTRTTGTYNSPLHF TGTGCCAGCAGCACCCGGACGACAGGGACCTATAATTCACCCCTCCACTTT
NA NA TRBJ2-1 TRBV4-2 CASSQTDSRGGSEQFF TGTGCCAGCAGCCAAACCGACTCCCGGGGCGGTAGTGAGCAGTTCTTC
NA TRBD1 TRBJ2-7 TRBV4-3 CASSQGTGYEQYF TGCGCCAGCAGCCAAGGGACAGGCTACGAGCAGTACTTC
few NA TRBJ1-1 TRBV30 CAWSVGYTEAFF TGTGCCTGGAGTGTTGGGTATACTGAAGCTTTCTTT
NA NA TRBJ2-5 TRBV7-9 CASSSQGSNQETQYF TGTGCCAGCAGCTCGCAAGGGTCTAACCAAGAGACCCAGTACTTC
NA TRBD1 TRBJ1-1 TRBV9 CASSADRVTEAFF TGTGCCAGCAGCGCGGACAGGGTAACTGAAGCTTTCTTT
few NA TRBJ2-3 TRBV21-1 CASNRAPRDTQYF TGTGCCAGCAACCGGGCCCCGAGAGATACGCAGTATTTT
NA TRBD1 TRBJ2-7 TRBV27 CASSFRDRGGLEQYF TGTGCCAGCAGTTTCCGGGACAGGGGCGGTTTGGAGCAGTACTTC
NA NA TRBJ1-1 TRBV9 CASSPWTRTNTEAFF TGTGCCAGCAGCCCCTGGACAAGGACAAACACTGAAGCTTTCTTT
NA TRBD1 TRBJ1-2 TRBV5-6 CASSLRGQGNYGYTF TGTGCCAGCAGCTTGAGGGGACAGGGAAACTATGGCTACACCTTC
NA NA TRBJ2-1 TRBV14 CASSQGDTLNEQFF TGTGCCAGCAGCCAAGGTGACACATTGAATGAGCAGTTCTTC
NA NA TRBJ2-7 TRBV23-1 CASSHSLNDGGWDYEQYF TGCGCCAGCAGTCACTCCCTCAACGACGGAGGATGGGACTACGAGCAGTACTTC
NA TRBD1 TRBJ2-7 TRBV27 CASSLSPGGTYEQYF TGTGCCAGCAGTTTATCCCCAGGGGGCACCTACGAGCAGTACTTC
NA TRBD1 TRBJ1-2 TRBV7-6 CASSFPGQGSGDGYTF TGTGCCAGCAGCTTCCCGGGACAGGGGTCAGGCGATGGCTACACCTTC
NA TRBD1 TRBJ2-4 TRBV11-1 CASSQGDGQIQYF TGTGCCAGCAGCCAGGGGGACGGACAGATTCAGTACTTC
NA NA TRBJ1-1 TRBV29-1 CSVGDGDTEAFF TGCAGCGTTGGTGACGGTGACACTGAAGCTTTCTTT
NA NA TRBJ2-7 TRBV5-6 CASSLVRASSYEQYF TGTGCCAGCAGCTTGGTCAGGGCCAGCTCCTACGAGCAGTACTTC
few NA TRBJ2-7 TRBV2 CASHQPGSYEQYF TGTGCCAGTCATCAACCCGGGAGCTACGAGCAGTACTTC
NA NA TRBJ1-5 TRBV4-2 CASSQERGFGQPQHF TGTGCCAGCAGCCAAGAACGTGGCTTCGGTCAGCCCCAGCATTTT
NA NA TRBJ1-1 TRBV6-5 CASSFLGAAEAFF TGTGCCAGCAGTTTCCTGGGGGCGGCTGAAGCTTTCTTT
NA TRBD1 TRBJ1-2 TRBV11-1 CASSPRDRYHGGYTF TGTGCCAGCAGCCCCCGGGACAGGTACCACGGTGGCTACACCTTC
NA NA TRBJ1-2 TRBV28 CASSLGFLGGNGYTF TGTGCCAGCAGTTTAGGGTTTTTGGGAGGCAATGGCTACACCTTC
once NA TRBJ2-3 TRBV11-3 CASSLGGSGQYF TGTGCCAGCAGCCTAGGGGGGTCCGGGCAGTATTTT
NA TRBD2 TRBJ2-3 TRBV5-1 CASSLPSGGRPDTQYF TGCGCCAGCAGCTTGCCTAGCGGGGGGCGCCCAGATACGCAGTATTTT